This paragraph reports one TCR beta chain. The sample originates from a study of cytomegalovirus exposure and HLA in healthy donors. The PCR employed 60 Vbeta primers together with 13 Jbeta primers. TCRdb's copy holds only in-frame clones and misses some; the assay was immunoSEQ multiplex PCR. The table lists 150,000 to 200,000 clones, approximately 82% of them singletons. V shed 3 bases and J shed 5 bases, with 21 bases lying between them. The germline gives CDR1 SGHKS, CDR2 YYEKEE (reference sequence). The CDR3 sequence is 16 residues long. Specimen: PBMCs. This TCR was recovered from a middle-aged man in good health and CMV-seropositive. The J gene is TRBJ2-7, the V gene TRBV5-5, with TRBD2 as a possible D gene (7 bases). CDR3 DNA: TGTGCCAGCAGCTACCTACCCGGGGGGCCCGTCGACGAGCAGTACTTC. Translated, it gives CASSYLPGGPVDEQYF.